This T cell receptor beta chain was retrieved from a study of blood T cell repertoires in COVID-19. Study in general: COVID-19 samples from acute and convalescent phases originated in the United States, Italy and Spain. From T cells, B-cell-depleted T cells, or PBMCs came the material, which was cDNA or gDNA.

The V gene lost 3 bases and the J gene lost 9 bases, with 10 bases spanning the gap. This CDR3 region has 12 residues. Germline CDR1 and CDR2: SGHRS and YFSETQ. Method: immunoSEQ multiplex PCR; TCRdb's copy keeps in-frame clones and lacks some. The sample yields about 72,000 clones, roughly 85% seen once. This receptor was identified in a man aged 25 to 45 with acute or convalescent COVID-19. The chain is built from TRBV5-1 and TRBJ2-1; no definite D call. Source material: peripheral blood. The CDR3 DNA follows: TGCGCCAGCAGCTCTTCACAGCTTGAGCAGTTCTTC. It is translated as CASSSSQLEQFF.